Below are 23 T cell receptor beta chains sequenced from a single sample in a study of human T cells and chemical hapten exposure. From the RACE reads, TCRdb called clonotypes with MiXCR, one entry per CDR3 protein. The sample includes around 74,000 distinct CDR3 sequences, about 32% of them seen just once. Time point denoted: patch test 1, 2 weeks after DPC sensitization. Sample treatment: therapeutic diphenylcyclopropenone sensitization with weekly scalp DPC. Here the sequenced sample was whole blood, taken in connection with sensitization to the hapten diphenylcyclopropenone (DPC). The source is a man in his forties or fifties with alopecia areata. Some clones in this sample may be carry-over from other donors' samples.

The rearrangement links TRBV13 to TRBJ2-1, with D maybe TRBD1 (5 bases). The V end was cut by 6 bases, the J end by 5 bases, with 17 bases between. The CDR3 runs to 15 residues. Germline values: CDR1 PRHDT, CDR2 FYEKMQ (reference sequence). The CDR3 DNA reads TGTGCCAGCAGTCAGGTGGGGCAGGCCAACAATGAGCAGTTCTTC. The encoded protein is CASSQVGQANNEQFF.

The chain is built from TRBV12-3 or TRBV12-4 and TRBJ2-7; TRBD2 matches 7 bases. V shed 5 bases, J shed 1 base, and the junction held 8 bases outside the gene matches. The CDR3 length is 15 residues. This CDR3 reads CASSRSGSLSYEQYF. In DNA form, the CDR3 reads TGTGCCAGCAGTCGTAGCGGGTCCCTTTCCTACGAGCAGTACTTC.

The V and J genes are TRBV12-3 or TRBV12-4 and TRBJ1-1; 7 bases match TRBD1. With V trimmed by 0 bases and J by 0 bases, 7 bases remained unmatched. The CDR3 has 17 amino acids. In DNA, the CDR3 is TGTGCCAGCAGTTTAGCTGCAGGGGGTATAATGAACACTGAAGCTTTCTTT. It is translated as CASSLAAGGIMNTEAFF.

The gene calls are TRBV6-2 or TRBV6-3 and TRBJ2-3; 11 nucleotides agree with TRBD2. J lost 2 bases, V lost 0 bases, and 13 bases had no gene match. This CDR3 has 20 amino acids. Germline V gives CDR1 MNHEY, CDR2 SVGEGT. DNA for the CDR3: TGTGCCAGCAGTTACTCTACTAGCGGGAGTGCCCCTCGAGACACAGATACGCAGTATTTT. Its protein is CASSYSTSGSAPRDTDTQYF.

The genes are TRBV20-1 and TRBJ2-4, with D hard to call. The V gene lost 5 bases and the J gene lost 11 bases, with 19 bases spanning the gap. The germline V gene encodes CDR1 DFQATT and CDR2 SNEGSKA (reference sequence). The CDR3 is 13 amino acids. This CDR3 reads CSAEGTVLSFQYF. The CDR3 nucleotides are TGCAGTGCTGAAGGCACCGTCCTCTCCTTTCAGTACTTC.

This clonotype was picked up a small number of times. Here the CDR3 DNA reads TGCGCCAGCAGCCAAGAACCGGGGTCCGGGGAGCTGTTTTTT. It encodes CASSQEPGSGELFF. The chain links TRBV4-3 to TRBJ2-2, with D possibly TRBD2 on 5 matching bases. Looked up from germline, CDR1 is LGHNA and CDR2 is YSLEER. This CDR3 contains 14 residues. V lost 0 bases to trimming and J lost 6 bases, with 8 bases between them.

The chain uses TRBV28 and TRBJ1-3; D is unresolved. Germline CDR1 reads MDHEN; CDR2 reads SYDVKM. The V and J ends lost 3 bases and 1 base respectively, with 13 bases between them. The CDR3 runs to 16 residues. The CDR3 region has the DNA TGTGCCAGCAGTTTTTTGTCTTCCGGGTCTGGAAACACCATATATTTT. Translation gives CASSFLSSGSGNTIYF.

The chain links TRBV12-3 or TRBV12-4 to TRBJ2-5, with a tentative D call TRBD1 (6 bases). There are 14 residues in the CDR3. Trimming left V 0 bases short and J 5 bases short, with 10 bases between. The CDR3 nucleotides are TGTGCCAGCAGTTTAGCACAGGGCAGCGAGACCCAGTACTTC. It specifies CASSLAQGSETQYF.

In this sample, this clonotype turned up a few times. The chain joins TRBV7-8 to TRBJ2-7; TRBD2 is a possible D gene (5 bases). There are 12 residues in the CDR3. Germline V gene sequence: CDR1 SGHVS, CDR2 FQNEAQ. The V end lost 5 bases, the J end lost 3 bases, and 8 bases lay between the germline ends. The CDR3 coding sequence is TGTGCCAGCAGCGCTGGACTCTACGAGCAGTACTTC. Residues: CASSAGLYEQYF. Full variable domain (missing parts from reference TRBV7-8 and TRBJ2-7): GAGVSQSPRYKVAKRGQDVALRCDPISGHVSLFWYQQALGQGPEFLTYFQNEAQLDKSGLPSDRFFAERPEGSVSTLKIQRTQQEDSAVYLCASSAGLYEQYFGPGTRLTVT.

The chain employs TRBV20-1 and TRBJ2-5, with 7 bases aligning to TRBD2. CDR3 length: 12 amino acids. The V gene end was trimmed by 3 bases and the J gene end by 5 bases; junction bases not matched to a gene: 3. Germline CDR1 DFQATT, CDR2 SNEGSKA (reference sequence). CDR3 protein: CSASRLAETQYF. DNA for the CDR3: TGCAGTGCTAGCAGACTAGCTGAGACCCAGTACTTC.

The chain couples TRBV6-2 or TRBV6-3 to TRBJ2-7, with D possibly TRBD2 on 6 matching bases. V lost 2 bases, J lost 3 bases, and 11 bases lay in between. The CDR3 has 14 amino acids. Germline CDR1 reads MNHEY; CDR2 reads SVGEGT. In nucleotides, the CDR3 is TGTGCCAGCAGTTACGGAGGGACCCTCTACGAGCAGTACTTC. It yields the protein CASSYGGTLYEQYF.

The chain recombines TRBV7-2 with TRBJ1-2, with 8 bases that match TRBD1. The germline V gene encodes CDR1 SGHTA and CDR2 FQGNSA. This CDR3 is 17 amino acids long. Trimming removed 1 base from V and 3 bases from J; junction bases left unmatched: 10. CDR3: CASSLDLVAGGDYGYTF. In DNA, the CDR3 is TGTGCCAGCAGCTTAGATTTGGTGGCAGGGGGCGACTATGGCTACACCTTC.

This rearrangement joins TRBV28 to TRBJ1-2, with no clear D. V lost 4 bases to trimming and J lost 5 bases, with 5 bases between them. CDR3 length equals 11 residues. Looked up from germline, CDR1 is MDHEN and CDR2 is SYDVKM. DNA of the CDR3: TGTGCCAGCAGTTCTAGATATGGCTACACCTTC. Protein: CASSSRYGYTF.

This chain uses TRBV19 with TRBJ2-1, with 11 bases fitting TRBD2. V shed 1 base, J shed 8 bases, and the junction held 1 base outside the gene matches. Germline CDR1 LNHDA, CDR2 SQIVND (reference sequence). The CDR3 contains 14 residues. The CDR3: CASSIGLAGYEQFF. CDR3 DNA sequence: TGTGCCAGTAGTATAGGACTAGCGGGGTATGAGCAGTTCTTC.

The rearrangement uses TRBV3-1 and TRBJ1-6; 7 nucleotides align to TRBD1. From germline, CDR1 is LGHDT and CDR2 YNNKEL (reference sequence). V was clipped by 4 bases and J by 9 bases; unmatched bases: 6. The CDR3 runs 14 residues. CDR3 loop: CASSLRTGSSPLHF. The CDR3 region has the DNA TGTGCCAGCAGCCTTCGGACAGGTTCTTCACCCCTCCACTTT.

This clonotype has a handful of counts. This chain uses TRBV7-8 with TRBJ2-1, with 10 nucleotides matching TRBD2. The germline CDR1 and CDR2 sequences are SGHVS and FQNEAQ. With V trimmed by 4 bases and J by 4 bases, 7 bases remained unmatched. CDR3 size: 16 residues. The CDR3 is CASSSTLAGEYNEQFF. The CDR3 DNA is TGTGCCAGCAGCTCTACCCTAGCGGGGGAATACAATGAGCAGTTCTTC.

This clonotype was observed a few times. The chain couples TRBV9 to TRBJ2-1; 8 bases match TRBD1. This CDR3 is 16 amino acids long. Losses at the gene ends were 0 bases for V and 5 bases for J; bases not matched to a gene: 7. In germline, CDR1 is SGDLS, CDR2 YYNGEE. CDR3 amino acids: CASSVDPRGHNNEQFF. The CDR3 DNA reads TGTGCCAGCAGCGTAGACCCCAGGGGGCACAACAATGAGCAGTTCTTC.

This chain uses TRBV2 with TRBJ1-5; 9 nucleotides line up with TRBD1. CDR3 length: 14 amino acids. J was trimmed by 3 bases and V by 5 bases; bases with no gene match: 2. Germline CDR1 reads SNHLY; CDR2 reads FYNNEI. The CDR3 region is CASSQQGANQPQHF. The CDR3 DNA sequence: TGTGCCAGCAGTCAACAGGGGGCCAATCAGCCCCAGCATTTT.

The chain's CDR3 is CASSPPPLGRGLYEQYF. CDR3 sequence (DNA): TGTGCCAGCAGCCCTCCCCCACTGGGTCGGGGGCTCTACGAGCAGTACTTC. The genes are TRBV12-3 or TRBV12-4 and TRBJ2-7; either TRBD1 or TRBD2 may fit D (6 bases each). The length of the CDR3 is 17 residues. V shed 6 bases and J shed 3 bases, with 24 bases lying between them.

The chain is built from TRBV28 and TRBJ2-7, with 8 bases identical to TRBD1. CDR1 and CDR2 from the germline V gene are MDHEN and SYDVKM. Trimming took 6 bases from V and 3 from J; bases not matched to a gene: 7. The CDR3 consists of 14 residues. The DNA for the CDR3 is TGTGCCAGCAGAATGACAGGGGCCTTCTACGAGCAGTACTTC. It is translated as CASRMTGAFYEQYF.

The rearrangement links TRBV6-5 to TRBJ2-1, with 8 bases that match TRBD2. V dropped 6 bases and J dropped 6; count of bases not matched to a gene: 19. CDR3 length: 18 residues. Germline values: CDR1 MNHEY, CDR2 SVGAGI. This CDR3 reads CASSLVPPSGSSGNEQFF. In nucleotides, the CDR3 is TGTGCCAGCAGCCTCGTTCCCCCAAGCGGGAGTTCAGGCAATGAGCAGTTCTTC.

This clonotype was recorded at least ten times. The V gene is TRBV28, the J gene TRBJ2-3; 12 nucleotides line up with TRBD2. Germline V gives CDR1 MDHEN, CDR2 SYDVKM. With V trimmed by 4 bases and J by 6 bases, 11 bases remained unmatched. The CDR3 runs to 17 residues. The CDR3 protein is CASSSPASGRAGDTQYF. CDR3 bases: TGTGCCAGCAGTTCCCCGGCTAGCGGGAGGGCAGGTGATACGCAGTATTTT.

CDR3 sequence: CASSTANIQYF. CDR3 in DNA: TGTGCCAGTAGTACCGCAAACATTCAGTACTTC. The chain combines TRBV19 with TRBJ2-4; D remains unclear. The V gene lost 4 bases and the J gene lost 6 bases, with 4 bases spanning the gap. The CDR3 sequence is 11 residues long. CDR1 is LNHDA and CDR2 is SQIVND in the germline V gene (reference sequence).